This T cell receptor (beta chain) was recorded in a study of blood T cell repertoires in COVID-19. The assay was immunoSEQ multiplex PCR, and TCRdb's table has in-frame clones only and misses some. In the table there are more than 45,000 clones, 85% to 90% of which are singletons. This sequence was found in a human donor in a cohort sampled during active COVID-19. Material for sequencing was peripheral blood.

Written as DNA, the CDR3 is TGTGCCAGCACTAGCGGGGGGGCAGGGAACAATGAGCAGTTCTTC. Encoded protein: CASTSGGAGNNEQFF. This sequence joins TRBV6-5 and TRBJ2-1; TRBD2 aligns across 12 bases. V dropped 7 bases and J dropped 5; count of bases not matched to a gene: 6. Looked up from germline, CDR1 is MNHEY and CDR2 is SVGAGI. CDR3 length: 15 amino acids.